The 9 T cell receptor beta chains presented below share a single source sample, sequenced in a study of T-cell reconstitution after alpha-beta-depleted transplantation in children (dated by TCRdb to between 2015 and 2016). Library preparation used PCR. The instrument given in TCRdb is Illumina HiSeq 2500. To normalize quantification of the TCRbeta repertoire, the TCR libraries were built with molecular barcoding that relied on unique molecular identifiers. In TCRdb, the public reads were trimmed at Q25 with fastp and aligned with MiXCR, with productive beta chains retained. Rows matching on CDR3 protein sequence are summarized as one entry with the most common DNA and genes. The table for this sample lists 300,000 to 350,000 distinct CDR3 sequences; roughly 16% of them were counted only once. The top ten clonotypes cover just over 40% of the sample. According to the study, the label for this sample's treatment or condition signals: allogeneic hematopoietic cell transplantation with graft depleted of TCRalphabeta T cells and CD19 B cells.

Material: PBMCs, mostly from graft donor cells, obtained 360 days after TCRalphabeta/CD19-depleted stem cell transplant. These receptors were obtained from a male patient aged 2 to 10 who had a stem cell transplant for acute lymphoblastic leukemia, so the T cells may come from the graft donor.

V usage is TRBV15 and J usage is TRBJ2-7; maybe TRBD1 (6 bases). The CDR3 is 16 residues long. Germline V CDR1 and CDR2: LNHNV, YYDKDF (reference sequence). V lost 1 base, J lost 2 bases, and 15 bases lay in between. DNA of the CDR3: TGTGCCACCAGCAGAGTACTTACCAGGGGAGCCTACGAGCAGTACTTC. This codes for CATSRVLTRGAYEQYF.

This clonotype was counted only a few times. The chain combines TRBV5-1 with TRBJ2-7; tentatively, D is TRBD2 (7 bases). CDR1 and CDR2 (germline): SGHRS, YFSETQ. The V end lost 1 base, the J end lost 3 bases, and 11 bases lay between the germline ends. The CDR3 loop spans 14 amino acids. The CDR3 loop reads CASSLRGGGYEQYF. The CDR3 DNA reads TGCGCCAGCAGCTTGAGGGGAGGGGGCTACGAGCAGTACTTC.

The chain links TRBV20-1 to TRBJ2-5; 7 positions match TRBD1. Trimming removed 1 base from V and 4 bases from J; junction bases left unmatched: 3. CDR3 length: 13 amino acids. Germline V CDR1 and CDR2: DFQATT, SNEGSKA (reference sequence). CDR3 sequence reads: CSARGTGRETQYF. The DNA of the CDR3 is TGCAGTGCTAGAGGGACAGGAAGAGAGACCCAGTACTTC.

This clonotype was counted a few times. The V gene is TRBV7-2, the J gene TRBJ2-5; 10 nucleotides agree with TRBD1. In germline, CDR1 is SGHTA, CDR2 FQGNSA. The V segment lost 4 bases and the J segment 1 base; nucleotides outside the gene matches: 6. The CDR3 runs 16 residues. The CDR3 coding sequence is TGTGCCAGCAGCTCGCACGGGACAGGGGCCCAAGAGACCCAGTACTTC. It specifies CASSSHGTGAQETQYF.

The chain uses TRBV4-3 and TRBJ2-1; 7 nucleotides line up with TRBD2. The CDR3 loop spans 16 amino acids. With 0 bases clipped from V and 4 bases from J, the junction kept 6 bases outside the gene matches. Per the germline V gene, CDR1 is LGHNA and CDR2 is YSLEER. The CDR3 DNA reads as TGCGCCAGCAGCCAAGATCTAACTAGCGAATACAATGAGCAGTTCTTC. It codes for CASSQDLTSEYNEQFF.

This chain connects TRBV7-9 to TRBJ2-7; 8 nucleotides line up with TRBD2. The CDR3 totals 14 residues. With V trimmed by 4 bases and J by 3 bases, 5 bases remained unmatched. Germline V gene data show CDR1 as SEHNR and CDR2 as FQNEAQ (reference sequence). In nucleotides, the CDR3 is TGTGCCAGCAGCTCGGGACTAGTAAACTACGAGCAGTACTTC. Translation gives CASSSGLVNYEQYF.

The sample holds many counts of this clonotype. The chain recombines TRBV20-1 with TRBJ2-2; D unclear. Deletions cut 0 bases from V and 5 bases from J, with 7 bases between. Germline V gene sequence: CDR1 DFQATT, CDR2 SNEGSKA (reference sequence). The CDR3 length is 13 residues. CDR3 in amino acids: CSARDLATGELFF. CDR3 bases: TGCAGTGCTAGAGATCTGGCAACCGGGGAGCTGTTTTTT.

This clonotype was seen only a few times. The chain links TRBV30 to TRBJ1-1; 8 nucleotides agree with TRBD1. Germline lookup yields CDR1 GTSNPN and CDR2 SVGIG (reference sequence). CDR3 length: 16 residues. The V gene end was trimmed by 3 bases and the J gene end by 0 bases; junction bases not matched to a gene: 9. The CDR3 sequence: CAWRIGQGVMNTEAFF. DNA for the CDR3: TGTGCCTGGAGGATCGGACAGGGTGTCATGAACACTGAAGCTTTCTTT. The full variable domain, in which reference TRBV30 and TRBJ1-1 provide the parts outside the CDR3, is SQTIHQWPATLVQPVGSPLSLECTVEGTSNPNLYWYRQAAGRGLQLLFYSVGIGQISSEVPQNLSASRPQDRQFILSSKKLLLSDSGFYLCAWRIGQGVMNTEAFFGQGTRLTVV.

This clonotype showed up just a few times. The chain uses TRBV3-1 and TRBJ1-1; D may be TRBD1 (5 bases). The CDR3 extends over 17 amino acids. Trimming removed 0 bases from V and 1 base from J, with 15 bases in between. Germline-derived CDR1 and CDR2 are LGHDT and YNNKEL (reference sequence). CDR3 sequence (DNA): TGTGCCAGCAGCCAAGACTTCCCGGGACCGCAGAACACTGAAGCTTTCTTT. This encodes CASSQDFPGPQNTEAFF.